This passage covers 21 T cell receptor beta chains from one sample sequenced in a study of long-term antiretroviral therapy in people with HIV. This was the immunoSEQ v3.0 assay at survey level. Produced via immunoSEQ multiplex PCR; TCRdb's table is partial and in-frame only. Of 30,000 or so clones in the sample, 93% are singletons; the top ten hold 6% to 7%. The material was unsorted PBMCs, obtained less than 6.8 years after starting antiretroviral therapy. The receptors were gathered from a woman aged 40-49 years with HIV.

The CDR3 nucleotides are TGTGCCAGCAGCTTAGAGGAAAACAGAGATACGCAGTATTTT. This gives the protein CASSLEENRDTQYF. The chain couples TRBV7-8 to TRBJ2-3; D is ambiguous. The CDR3 loop spans 14 amino acids. The V end was cut by 1 base, the J end by 5 bases, with 10 bases between. The germline V gene encodes CDR1 SGHVS and CDR2 FQNEAQ. Together with reference TRBV7-8 and TRBJ2-3, the CDR3 gives the full variable domain: GAGVSQSPRYKVAKRGQDVALRCDPISGHVSLFWYQQALGQGPEFLTYFQNEAQLDKSGLPSDRFFAERPEGSVSTLKIQRTQQEDSAVYLCASSLEENRDTQYFGPGTRLTVL.

This clone was seen just once. This sequence joins TRBV10-2 and TRBJ2-1, with unresolved D. The V end lost 3 bases, the J end lost 2 bases, and 11 bases lay between the germline ends. The CDR3 runs 15 residues. Germline-derived CDR1 and CDR2 are WSHSY and SAAADI. CDR3 protein: CASSDPSLPYNEQFF. In DNA, the CDR3 is TGCGCCAGCAGTGATCCGAGCCTCCCCTACAATGAGCAGTTCTTC.

This chain joins TRBV4-1 and TRBJ1-5; no reliable D call. Between the trimmed V and J ends, which lost 4 bases and 4 bases, there was a span of 8 bases. The CDR3 length is 13 residues. Germline CDR1 MGHRA, CDR2 YSYEKL. The CDR3: CASSPRDNQPQHF. The CDR3 DNA is TGCGCCAGCAGCCCAAGAGATAATCAGCCCCAGCATTTT.

V usage is TRBV19 and J usage is TRBJ2-7, with D possibly matching TRBD1 (6 bases). With 5 bases removed from V and 1 base from J, the gap between germline ends came to 12 bases. The CDR3 runs 14 residues. CDR1 and CDR2 from the germline V gene are LNHDA and SQIVND (reference sequence). Written as DNA, the CDR3 is TGTGCCAGTAGTTTCGGGACACAATCCTACGAGCAGTACTTC. Its protein product is CASSFGTQSYEQYF. Full variable domain (outside the CDR3, taken from reference TRBV19 and TRBJ2-7): DGGITQSPKYLFRKEGQNVTLSCEQNLNHDAMYWYRQDPGQGLRLIYYSQIVNDFQKGDIAEGYSVSREKKESFPLTVTSAQKNPTAFYLCASSFGTQSYEQYFGPGTRLTVT.

The chain combines TRBV6-5 with TRBJ1-5, with TRBD1 identical over 7 bases. V was clipped by 11 bases and J by 7 bases; unmatched bases: 8. This CDR3 is 12 amino acids long. Germline V CDR1 and CDR2: MNHEY, SVGAGI. The CDR3 coding sequence is TGTGCCGCAGGGGGGGCTCGGCAGCCCCAGCATTTT. Its translation is CAAGGARQPQHF.

This clone is a singleton in its sample. The same CDR3 also results from other DNA sequences found in this sample. This chain joins TRBV7-8 and TRBJ2-7, with D tentatively TRBD1 (6 bases). The CDR3 covers 15 residues. The germline V gene encodes CDR1 SGHVS and CDR2 FQNEAQ. Trimming cost V 1 base and J 0 bases, with 10 bases left between them. DNA for the CDR3: TGTGCCAGCAGCTTAGGGCAGGGGCCCTCCTACGAGCAGTACTTC. This encodes CASSLGQGPSYEQYF. Full variable domain (outside the CDR3, taken from reference TRBV7-8 and TRBJ2-7): GAGVSQSPRYKVAKRGQDVALRCDPISGHVSLFWYQQALGQGPEFLTYFQNEAQLDKSGLPSDRFFAERPEGSVSTLKIQRTQQEDSAVYLCASSLGQGPSYEQYFGPGTRLTVT.

V and J are TRBV5-1 and TRBJ2-5, with D tentatively TRBD1 (5 bases). Trimming took off 2 bases at V and 7 bases at J, with 15 bases between the two ends. The CDR3 length is 14 residues. Germline CDR1 SGHRS, CDR2 YFSETQ. CDR3 region: CASSFDSSSATQYF. The CDR3 region has the DNA TGCGCCAGCAGCTTTGACAGTTCCTCGGCGACCCAGTACTTC. The full variable domain, completed using reference TRBV5-1 and TRBJ2-5, is KAGVTQTPRYLIKTRGQQVTLSCSPISGHRSVSWYQQTPGQGLQFLFEYFSETQRNKGNFPGRFSGRQFSNSRSEMNVSTLELGDSALYLCASSFDSSSATQYFGPGTRLLVL.

This clone appeared a single time. The chain joins TRBV4-3 to TRBJ2-2; D gene unclear. Germline V gene lookup returns CDR1 LGHNA and CDR2 YSLEER. CDR3 length: 14 amino acids. Deletions cut 3 bases from V and 2 bases from J, with 7 bases between. CDR3 loop: CASSQGINTGELFF. The CDR3 DNA is TGCGCCAGCAGCCAGGGAATTAACACCGGGGAGCTGTTTTTT.

This clone showed up just once. V usage is TRBV4-2 and J usage is TRBJ2-7, with 10 bases matching TRBD1. The CDR3 totals 14 residues. V shed 1 base and J 4 bases; nucleotides not matched to a gene: 1. In germline, CDR1 is LGHNA, CDR2 YNFKEQ. CDR3 residues: CASSQGQGAYEQYF. The CDR3 DNA follows: TGTGCCAGCAGCCAAGGACAGGGGGCTTACGAGCAGTACTTC.

The V call is TRBV6-1, the J call TRBJ1-5; D is perhaps TRBD1 (5 bases). V was trimmed by 8 bases and J by 4 bases, leaving 12 bases between them. The CDR3 has 13 amino acids. Per germline, CDR1 MNHNS and CDR2 SASEGT. The CDR3 protein is CASRGRENQPQHF. The CDR3 DNA reads as TGTGCCAGCCGGGGCAGGGAGAATCAGCCCCAGCATTTT.

The CDR3 region is CASSQNVGAEETQYF. The CDR3 region has the DNA TGCGCCAGCAGCCAGAATGTGGGGGCGGAAGAGACCCAGTACTTC. The chain recombines TRBV5-1 with TRBJ2-5; D is possibly TRBD1 (6 bases). V shed 4 bases and J shed 3 bases, with 16 bases lying between them. The CDR3 spans 15 residues. CDR1 and CDR2 from the germline V gene are SGHRS and YFSETQ.

This clone was picked up one time. V is TRBV16 and J is TRBJ2-3, with 7 bases matching TRBD1. This CDR3 is 15 amino acids long. CDR1 is KGHSY and CDR2 is FQNENV in the germline V gene. V lost 1 base and J lost 4; bases outside the gene matches: 5. The CDR3 DNA reads TGTGCCAGCAGCCAATTATTCCAGGGGGCAGATACGCAGTATTTT. This translates into CASSQLFQGADTQYF.

J is TRBJ2-7 and V is TRBV27, with 9 bases fitting TRBD1. The V and J ends lost 2 bases and 6 bases, in that order; junction bases with no gene match: 8. The V gene's germline CDR1 is MNHEY and CDR2 SMNVEV (reference sequence). CDR3 size: 15 residues. CDR3 coding DNA: TGTGCCAGCAGTTTAAAGAGGGGACAGGGTGGCGAGCAGTACTTC. This encodes CASSLKRGQGGEQYF.

The chain uses TRBV4-3 and TRBJ2-2; D not resolved. The V end was cut by 3 bases, the J end by 0 bases, with 14 bases between. CDR3 length: 17 amino acids. Looked up from germline, CDR1 is LGHNA and CDR2 is YSLEER. CDR3 region: CASSQEPPNSNTGELFF. For the CDR3, the DNA is TGCGCCAGCAGCCAGGAGCCACCGAATTCGAACACCGGGGAGCTGTTTTTT.

This clone has just a few counts. The chain links TRBV7-9 to TRBJ2-7, with D unresolved. V gave up 5 bases and J gave up 5 bases, with 19 bases separating them. The CDR3 consists of 15 residues. In germline, CDR1 is SEHNR, CDR2 FQNEAQ (reference sequence). CDR3 amino acids: CASSQYGTALNEQYF. The CDR3 DNA reads TGTGCCAGCAGCCAATACGGCACAGCTCTGAACGAGCAGTACTTC.

This rearrangement joins TRBV5-6 to TRBJ2-7; TRBD1 matches at 8 bases. The germline V gene encodes CDR1 SGHDT and CDR2 YYEEEE. The CDR3 loop spans 17 amino acids. V dropped 0 bases and J dropped 7; count of bases not matched to a gene: 15. CDR3 protein: CASSLEVGQDTRLEQYF. In DNA, the CDR3 is TGTGCCAGCAGCTTGGAGGTGGGACAGGACACGAGGTTGGAGCAGTACTTC.

The V gene is TRBV12-1, the J gene TRBJ2-3; TRBD1 is the table's D call, not checked against the DNA. TRBV12-1 is given as a pseudogene. The CDR3 spans 15 residues. Here the CDR3 reads CASSAYREFTDTQYF. As DNA, the CDR3 is TGTGCCAGCAGCGCCTACAGGGAGTTTACAGATACGCAGTATTTT.

This clone came up once. This chain links TRBV20-1 with TRBJ2-2; D is unresolved. V lost 4 bases and J 2 bases, leaving 2 bases between the germline ends. The germline gives CDR1 DFQATT, CDR2 SNEGSKA (reference sequence). CDR3 size: 11 residues. CDR3 sequence reads: CSAKNTGELFF. The CDR3 nucleotides read TGCAGTGCTAAAAACACCGGGGAGCTGTTTTTT.

This chain joins TRBV7-2 and TRBJ1-4; TRBD1 might be the D (5 bases). Trimming took off 1 base at V and 9 bases at J, with 21 bases between the two ends. CDR1 and CDR2 (germline): SGHTA, FQGNSA. This CDR3 has 17 amino acids. The CDR3 bases are TGTGCCAGCAGCTTAGTTCCTCTTGGGGGAAATCGCCAAAAACTGTTTTTT. Amino acids: CASSLVPLGGNRQKLFF.

The chain carries TRBV29-1 and TRBJ2-2; D not certain. V lost 6 bases, J lost 5 bases, and 19 bases lay in between. The germline gives CDR1 SQVTM, CDR2 ANQGSEA. This CDR3 has 15 amino acids. CDR3 sequence reads: CSVGKTTSRTGELFF. The CDR3 region has the DNA TGCAGCGTAGGAAAAACTACCTCCCGGACCGGGGAGCTGTTTTTT.

V usage is TRBV7-9 and J usage is TRBJ1-5; D not resolved. The CDR3 has 12 amino acids. The germline V and J ends were trimmed by 4 bases and 11 bases, with 12 bases remaining between them. Germline values: CDR1 SEHNR, CDR2 FQNEAQ (reference sequence). The CDR3 DNA reads as TGTGCCAGCAGCTCAATAGGAGAGACCCAGCATTTT. It translates to CASSSIGETQHF.